A selection of T cell receptor beta chains follows, all from one sample in a study of T cell repertoires in cytomegalovirus infection. One entry per CDR3 protein, called by TCRdb with MiXCR from the reads. The sample records roughly 320,000 distinct CDR3 sequences, approximately 8.9% being singletons. The sequenced material came from PBMCs. These receptors were taken from a human donor in good health (CMV status not recorded). Some clones in this sample may be carry-over from other donors' samples. Each CDR3 is given with its conserved first and last residue. The order of the fields is D gene, J gene, V gene, clone size, CDR3 protein. The D gene is left open where the match is weak. Size tells how often a clone was seen (once, few, many) or the class of an expanded clone, and some rows leave it out.

D gene: TRBD2
J gene: TRBJ2-1
V gene: TRBV7-6
clone size: many
CDR3 protein: CASSSSGTSGVNEQFF

D gene: NA
J gene: TRBJ1-1
V gene: TRBV7-9
clone size: many
CDR3 protein: CASSLVISRTTEAFF

D gene: NA
J gene: TRBJ2-2
V gene: TRBV20-1
clone size: many
CDR3 protein: CSARPNTGELFF

D gene: NA
J gene: TRBJ1-4
V gene: TRBV2
clone size: many
CDR3 protein: CASSEVGRGIPNEKLFF

D gene: TRBD2
J gene: TRBJ2-5
V gene: TRBV19
clone size: NA
CDR3 protein: CASSRGTSGTETQYF

D gene: NA
J gene: TRBJ1-4
V gene: TRBV28
clone size: few
CDR3 protein: CASRPTGRGKLFF

D gene: TRBD2
J gene: TRBJ2-5
V gene: TRBV29-1
clone size: few
CDR3 protein: CSVLVAGGGETQYF

D gene: NA
J gene: TRBJ2-5
V gene: TRBV19
clone size: many
CDR3 protein: CASSALGRGAPYF

D gene: NA
J gene: TRBJ1-2
V gene: TRBV28
clone size: many
CDR3 protein: CASTPYAYYGYTF

D gene: TRBD2
J gene: TRBJ2-2
V gene: TRBV25-1
clone size: many
CDR3 protein: CASSEGGSWLSGELFF

D gene: NA
J gene: TRBJ2-7
V gene: TRBV3-1
clone size: many
CDR3 protein: CASSQADYEQYF

D gene: TRBD1
J gene: TRBJ1-1
V gene: TRBV7-3
clone size: many
CDR3 protein: CASSPTGVGTEAFF

D gene: NA
J gene: TRBJ2-7
V gene: TRBV14
clone size: many
CDR3 protein: CASSYSPGLSYEQYF

D gene: NA
J gene: TRBJ2-5
V gene: TRBV7-2
clone size: many
CDR3 protein: CASTSYGGRETQYF

D gene: TRBD1
J gene: TRBJ2-4
V gene: TRBV14
clone size: many
CDR3 protein: CASRRSGTGPRSGIQYF

D gene: TRBD1
J gene: TRBJ1-5
V gene: TRBV12-3/TRBV12-4
clone size: NA
CDR3 protein: CASTGTGTGREDQPQHF

D gene: TRBD1
J gene: TRBJ1-5
V gene: TRBV19
clone size: few
CDR3 protein: CASTGQPNQPQHF

D gene: NA
J gene: TRBJ2-5
V gene: TRBV10-3
clone size: many
CDR3 protein: CAISESSYQETQYF